This TCR beta chain was profiled in a study of T cell responses to AZD1222 COVID-19 vaccine. Produced via immunoSEQ multiplex PCR; TCRdb's table is partial and in-frame only. The table records 250,000 to 300,000 clones, 94% of them present only once. Worth noting for this clone: Its antigen remains unknown.

Trimming shortened V by 8 bases and J by 8 bases, and 21 bases separated the two germline ends. Germline V gives CDR1 MDHEN, CDR2 SYDVKM. The CDR3 runs to 14 residues. Pooled together were second doses at about 4 or about 12 weeks. Regarding the study as a whole: Mostly white British, mostly female donors; authors suggested clonal diversity may be underestimated. Seropositivity was recorded at baseline in only a handful of AZD1222 recipients.

The chain combines TRBV28 with TRBJ1-2; weak D call: TRBD1 (6 bases). The source of this sequence is an adult who received the AZD1222 COVID-19 vaccine. Specimen: peripheral blood, collected 28 days after the second AZD1222 dose. Here the CDR3 DNA reads TGTGCCAGCTTCCATGGGCAGGGGCATCGAGGCTACACCTTC. Translated, it gives CASFHGQGHRGYTF.